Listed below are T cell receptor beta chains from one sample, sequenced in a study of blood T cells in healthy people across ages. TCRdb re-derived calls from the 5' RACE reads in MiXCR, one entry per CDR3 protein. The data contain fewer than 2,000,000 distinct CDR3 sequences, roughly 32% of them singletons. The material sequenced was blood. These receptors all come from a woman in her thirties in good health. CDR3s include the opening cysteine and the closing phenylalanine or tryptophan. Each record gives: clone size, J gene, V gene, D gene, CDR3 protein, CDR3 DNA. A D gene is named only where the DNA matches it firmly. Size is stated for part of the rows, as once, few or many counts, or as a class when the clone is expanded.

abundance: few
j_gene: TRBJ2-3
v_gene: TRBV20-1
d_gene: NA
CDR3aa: CSAPLGSYTQYF
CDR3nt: TGCAGTGCCCCCCTCGGGTCGTACACGCAGTATTTT

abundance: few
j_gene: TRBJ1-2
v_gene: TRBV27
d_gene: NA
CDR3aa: CASSQKQGYGYTF
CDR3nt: TGTGCCAGCAGCCAGAAACAGGGATATGGCTACACCTTC

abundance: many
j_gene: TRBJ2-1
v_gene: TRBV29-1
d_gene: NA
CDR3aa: CSVERGGGEQFF
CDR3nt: TGCAGCGTTGAGCGGGGAGGGGGTGAGCAGTTCTTC

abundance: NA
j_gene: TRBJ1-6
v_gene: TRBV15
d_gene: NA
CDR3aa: CATSRDRREGYNSPLHF
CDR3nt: TGTGCCACCAGCAGGGATCGCAGGGAGGGCTATAATTCACCCCTCCACTTT

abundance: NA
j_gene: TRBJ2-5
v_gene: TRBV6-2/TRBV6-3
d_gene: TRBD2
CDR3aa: CASSPILAGGAYNEQYF
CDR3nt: TGTGCCAGCAGCCCTATCCTAGCGGGAGGGGCCTACAATGAGCAGTACTTC

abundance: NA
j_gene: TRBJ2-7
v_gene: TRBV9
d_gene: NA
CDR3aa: CASSVGQYTYEQYF
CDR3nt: TGTGCCAGCAGCGTAGGGCAGTACACCTACGAGCAGTACTTC

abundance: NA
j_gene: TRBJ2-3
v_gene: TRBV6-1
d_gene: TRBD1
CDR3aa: CASGAPGQGTDTQYF
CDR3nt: TGTGCCAGCGGTGCACCGGGACAGGGGACAGATACGCAGTATTTT

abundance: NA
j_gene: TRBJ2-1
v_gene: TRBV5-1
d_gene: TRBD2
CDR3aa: CASSPGASGRENEQFF
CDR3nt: TGCGCCAGCAGCCCCGGGGCTAGCGGGAGGGAAAATGAGCAGTTCTTC

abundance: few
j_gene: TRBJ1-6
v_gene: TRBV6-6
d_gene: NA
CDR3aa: CASSLGPDDSPLHF
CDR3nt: TGTGCCAGCAGTCTTGGCCCAGACGATTCACCCCTCCACTTT

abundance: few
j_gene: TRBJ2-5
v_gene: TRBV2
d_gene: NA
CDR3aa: CASSASEAQETQYF
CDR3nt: TGTGCCAGCAGCGCCTCGGAGGCGCAAGAGACCCAGTACTTC

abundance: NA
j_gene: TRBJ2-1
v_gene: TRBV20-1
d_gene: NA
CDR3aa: CSAREGGIGNEQFF
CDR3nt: TGCAGTGCTAGAGAGGGAGGTATTGGCAATGAGCAGTTCTTC

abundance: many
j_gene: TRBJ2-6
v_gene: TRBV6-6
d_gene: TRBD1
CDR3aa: CASRRRDRGTSGANVLTF
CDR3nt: TGTGCCAGCAGGCGGAGGGACAGGGGAACCTCTGGGGCCAACGTCCTGACTTTC

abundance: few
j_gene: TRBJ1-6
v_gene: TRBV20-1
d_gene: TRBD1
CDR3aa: CSARVTGSSRGSPLHF
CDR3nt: TGCAGTGCTAGAGTGACAGGGTCCTCTAGGGGTTCACCCCTCCACTTT

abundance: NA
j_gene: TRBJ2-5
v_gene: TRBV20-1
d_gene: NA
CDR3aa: CSARAWVLREKGEETQYF
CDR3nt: TGCAGTGCTAGAGCTTGGGTTTTGAGGGAAAAGGGAGAAGAGACCCAGTACTTC

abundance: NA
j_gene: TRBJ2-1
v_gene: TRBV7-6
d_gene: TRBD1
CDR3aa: CASSLETGTGKFKEQFF
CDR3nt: TGTGCCAGCAGCTTAGAAACCGGGACAGGGAAATTTAAAGAGCAGTTCTTC

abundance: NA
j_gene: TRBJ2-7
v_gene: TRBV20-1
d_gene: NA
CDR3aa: CSARTTENYEQYF
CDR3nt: TGCAGTGCTAGGACGACAGAAAACTACGAGCAGTACTTC

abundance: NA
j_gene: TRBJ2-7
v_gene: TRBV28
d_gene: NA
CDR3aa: CASSLSYELDRDTYEQYF
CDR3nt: TGTGCCAGCAGTTTAAGTTACGAGCTGGACAGAGACACCTACGAGCAGTACTTC

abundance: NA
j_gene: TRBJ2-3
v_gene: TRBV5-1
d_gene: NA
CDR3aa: CASSTTWTDTQYF
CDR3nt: TGCGCCAGCAGCACCACTTGGACAGATACGCAGTATTTT

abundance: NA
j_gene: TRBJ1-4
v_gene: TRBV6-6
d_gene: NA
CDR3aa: CASSYGGYVSEKLFF
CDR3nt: TGTGCCAGCAGTTACGGAGGGTATGTCTCGGAAAAACTGTTTTTT

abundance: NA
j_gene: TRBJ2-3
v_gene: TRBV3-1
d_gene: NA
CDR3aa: CASSRNLRTDAQYF
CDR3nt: TGTGCCAGCAGCCGCAACCTTAGGACTGATGCGCAGTATTTT

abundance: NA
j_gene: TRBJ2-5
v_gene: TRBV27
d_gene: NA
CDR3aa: CASSHRRGETQYF
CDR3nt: TGTGCCAGCAGCCATCGCAGGGGTGAGACCCAGTACTTC

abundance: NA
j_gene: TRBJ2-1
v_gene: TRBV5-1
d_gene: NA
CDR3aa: CASNVADIYNEQFF
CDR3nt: TGCGCCAGCAACGTAGCGGACATCTACAATGAGCAGTTCTTC

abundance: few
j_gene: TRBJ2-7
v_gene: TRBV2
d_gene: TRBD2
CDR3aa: CASRGTSGSGEQYF
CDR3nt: TGTGCCAGCAGGGGGACTAGCGGGAGTGGCGAGCAGTACTTC

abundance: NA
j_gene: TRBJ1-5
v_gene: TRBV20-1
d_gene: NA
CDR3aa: CSAAATKDQPQHF
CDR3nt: TGCAGTGCTGCGGCCACGAAGGATCAGCCCCAGCATTTT

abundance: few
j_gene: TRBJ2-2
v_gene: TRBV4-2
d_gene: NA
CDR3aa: CASSQDRLVIGELFF
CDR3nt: TGTGCCAGCAGCCAAGATCGACTAGTTATCGGGGAGCTGTTTTTT

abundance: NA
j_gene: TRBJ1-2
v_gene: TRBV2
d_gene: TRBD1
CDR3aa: CASVRDRSDGYTF
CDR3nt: TGTGCCTCCGTAAGGGACAGATCGGATGGCTACACCTTC

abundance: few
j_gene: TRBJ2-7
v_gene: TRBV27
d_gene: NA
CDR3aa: CASSSPLRGSSYEQYF
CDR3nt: TGTGCCAGCAGTTCCCCTCTCCGGGGGAGCTCCTACGAGCAGTACTTC

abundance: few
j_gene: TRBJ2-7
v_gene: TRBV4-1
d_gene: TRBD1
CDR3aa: CASSQDRQGVAQYF
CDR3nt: TGCGCCAGCAGCCAAGATCGCCAGGGGGTCGCCCAGTACTTC

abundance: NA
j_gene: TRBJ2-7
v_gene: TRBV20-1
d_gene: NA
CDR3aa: CSALGGRIGEQYF
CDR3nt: TGCAGTGCCCTGGGTGGCAGGATCGGCGAGCAGTACTTC

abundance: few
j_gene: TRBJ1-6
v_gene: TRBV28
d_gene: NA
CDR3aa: CASSLVMQDYSPLHF
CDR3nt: TGTGCCAGCAGTTTGGTGATGCAGGATTATTCACCCCTCCACTTT

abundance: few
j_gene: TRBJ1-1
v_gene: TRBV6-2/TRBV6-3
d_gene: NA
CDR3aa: CASSPGGSGNTEAFF
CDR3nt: TGTGCCAGCTCCCCGGGGGGCTCGGGGAACACTGAAGCTTTCTTT

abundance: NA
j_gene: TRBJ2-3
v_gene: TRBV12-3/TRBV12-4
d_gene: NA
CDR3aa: CASLGGLTDTQYF
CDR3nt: TGTGCCAGCCTGGGGGGGCTCACAGATACGCAGTATTTT

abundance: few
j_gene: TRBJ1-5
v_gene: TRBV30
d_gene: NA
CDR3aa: CAWSKGEVLRQPQHF
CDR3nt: TGTGCCTGGAGTAAAGGGGAGGTGCTAAGACAGCCCCAGCATTTT

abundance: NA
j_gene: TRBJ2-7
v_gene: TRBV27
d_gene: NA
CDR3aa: CASSLFFGSEQYF
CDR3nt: TGTGCCAGCAGTTTATTTTTCGGGTCCGAGCAGTACTTC

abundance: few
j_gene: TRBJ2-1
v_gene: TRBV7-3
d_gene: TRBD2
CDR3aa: CASSLRLAELNEQFF
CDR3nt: TGTGCCAGCAGTTTGCGACTAGCGGAGCTAAATGAGCAGTTCTTC